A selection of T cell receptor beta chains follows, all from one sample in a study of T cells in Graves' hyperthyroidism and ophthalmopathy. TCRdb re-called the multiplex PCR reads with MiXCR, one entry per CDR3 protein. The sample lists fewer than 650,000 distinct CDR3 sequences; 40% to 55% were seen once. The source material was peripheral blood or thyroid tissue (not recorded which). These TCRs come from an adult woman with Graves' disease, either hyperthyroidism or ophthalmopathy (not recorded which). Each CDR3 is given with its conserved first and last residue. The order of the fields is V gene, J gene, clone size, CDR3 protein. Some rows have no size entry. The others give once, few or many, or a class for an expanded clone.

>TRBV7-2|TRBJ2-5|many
CASSFRTEETQYF
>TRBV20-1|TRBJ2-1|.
CSARERTGGNEQFF
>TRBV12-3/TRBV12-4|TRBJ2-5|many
CASILGPPSGRGETQYF
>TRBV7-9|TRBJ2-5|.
CASSVGGRAGAGETQYF
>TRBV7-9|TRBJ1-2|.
CASSQTNRGGYTF
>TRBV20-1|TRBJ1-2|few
CSAVNRVNYGYTF
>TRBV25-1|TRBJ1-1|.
CAKRGNTEAFF
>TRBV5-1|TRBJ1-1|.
CASSPEKGLNTEAFF
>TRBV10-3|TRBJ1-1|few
CAISESGFNTEAFF
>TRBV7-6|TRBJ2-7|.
CASSSQVTSYEQYF
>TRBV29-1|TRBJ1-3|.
CSAVESSGNTIYF
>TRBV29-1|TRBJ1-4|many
CSAARGSSEKLFF
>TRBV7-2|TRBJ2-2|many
CASSPGPANTGELFF
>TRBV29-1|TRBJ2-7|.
CSVEEGTEQYF
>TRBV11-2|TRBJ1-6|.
CASSLIRTPLHF
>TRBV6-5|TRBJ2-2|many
CASRHRAAGELFF
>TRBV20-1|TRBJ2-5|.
CSAETGQEGTQYF
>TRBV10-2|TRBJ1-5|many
CASSWTGRNQPQHF
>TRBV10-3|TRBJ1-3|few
CAISEPIGNTIYF
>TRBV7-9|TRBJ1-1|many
CASSGDRGWYGTEAFF
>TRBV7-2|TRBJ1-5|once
CASSINWGQGHQPQHF
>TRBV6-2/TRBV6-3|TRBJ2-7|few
CASAYTGFHEQYF
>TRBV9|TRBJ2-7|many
CASSVAGTGADEQYF
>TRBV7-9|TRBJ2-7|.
CASSLASQYTSSYEQYF
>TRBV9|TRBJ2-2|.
CASSMGGGNTGELFF
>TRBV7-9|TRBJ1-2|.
CASSLEAGDYGYTF
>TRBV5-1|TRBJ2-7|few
CATSLGYRNYEQYF
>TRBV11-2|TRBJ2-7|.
CASSRPGQGTHEQYF
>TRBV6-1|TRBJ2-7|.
CASRLQGGNYEQYF
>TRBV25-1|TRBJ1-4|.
CASSEFPGRDRYNEKLFF
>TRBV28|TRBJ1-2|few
CASSLVGTGGHGYTF
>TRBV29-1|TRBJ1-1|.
CSAHHTGGKNTEAFF
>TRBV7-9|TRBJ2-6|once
CASSSLVVALGANVLTF
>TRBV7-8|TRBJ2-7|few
CASSLSRRGYEQYF
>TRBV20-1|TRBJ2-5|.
CSAAEGSWTQYF
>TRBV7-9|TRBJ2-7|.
CVSSLQGYEQYF
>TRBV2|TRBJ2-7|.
CASSEAGPDYYEQYF
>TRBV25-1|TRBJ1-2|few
CASSEYKGEDYGYTF
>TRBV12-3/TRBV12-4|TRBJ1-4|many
CASSSDRANEKLFF
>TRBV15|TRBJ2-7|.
CATSRDGSGEQYF
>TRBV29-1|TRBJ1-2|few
CSAGQASDGYTF
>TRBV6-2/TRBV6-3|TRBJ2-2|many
CASGGGELFF
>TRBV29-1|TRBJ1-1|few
CSALTGSAEAFF
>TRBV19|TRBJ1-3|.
CASSLYFSSGNTIYF
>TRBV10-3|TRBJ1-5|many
CAISESLPTGVRAQHF
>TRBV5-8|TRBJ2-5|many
CASSSRTSGGETQYF
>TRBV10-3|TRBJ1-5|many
CAISDSSSKGPQHF
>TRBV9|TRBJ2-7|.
CASSVATGTTSGTYEQYF
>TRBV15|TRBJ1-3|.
CATSRDQGQRGNTIYF
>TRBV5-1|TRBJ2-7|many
CASSFASGGHEQYF
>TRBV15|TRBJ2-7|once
CATSRDHRISNEQYF